This TCR beta chain derives from a study of regulatory T cells in long-lasting Graves disease (dated by TCRdb to the early 2020s). Notes on the research overall: Persistent Graves' disease meant more than 5 years of antithyroid drug treatment with TSH receptor autoantibodies that stayed positive. This study used TCR sequencing and RNA sequencing of peripheral blood to compare persistent Graves' disease patients against newly diagnosed Graves' disease patients. The study was registered as a clinical trial and conducted in China. A total of around 35 samples underwent TCR sequencing, from roughly 13 patients with persistent Graves' disease and 20 or so patients with newly diagnosed Graves' disease. On average, persistent Graves' disease patients in the clinical cohort had been on antithyroid drugs for eight to twelve years.

This specimen's time point label, interpreted: persistent/refractory GD, antithyroid drugs over 5 years with positive TRAb. For both TCR sequencing and RNA sequencing, RNA was extracted from PBMCs in TRIzol. Graves' disease was diagnosed according to American Thyroid Association guidelines. The patients came from an endocrinology department in Xi'an, China. From each patient, about 9 milliliters of peripheral blood was collected into an EDTA anticoagulant tube. PBMCs were isolated by Ficoll Paque Plus density gradient separation without further T cell sorting. An Agilent 2100 Bioanalyzer and agarose gel were used to check RNA quality, while a NanoDrop 2000 measured RNA concentration. The germline V gene supplies CDR1 MNHNS and CDR2 SASEGT. V ends up 7 bases short and J 9 bases short, with an unmatched junction base count of 12. The CDR3 spans 15 residues, from the cysteine through the phenylalanine. The entry retains the CDR3 DNA only, 45 bases that are in frame from base 1.

Here is what the overall study found, with its caveats: Sequencing and analysis were limited to the TCR beta chain. Compared with newly diagnosed patients, persistent Graves' disease patients had lower TCR Shannon entropy and fewer highly expanded clones, which suggests clonal expansion. Because the primary lesion, thyroid tissue, could not be accessed, the study looked at peripheral blood alone. Patients with persistent disease shared more public clonotypes (around 2,500) than newly diagnosed patients did (966). As a limitation, the authors acknowledged that the small sample size may reduce accuracy. Preferential use of TRBV28, TRBJ1-2 and TRBJ2-5 was observed in persistent disease, whereas TRBV20-1 and TRBJ2-1 were favored in newly diagnosed disease.

Many counts were recorded for this clonotype. It has no known antigen specificity. No quality values exist for individual bases; no much larger clone is one base distant. The method was multiplex PCR. Sequencing was performed on an Illumina HiSeq 4000. TCR beta libraries were built with iRepertoire HTBI primers and Arm-PCR amplification of CDR3 regions. Before sequencing, the PCR products underwent gel purification. Processing in the source paper ran as follows. Gene usage analysis of CDR3 amino acid clonotypes used the 62 TRBV and more than 13 TRBJ segments found across samples. COPE and FqMerger were used to merge filtered high-quality paired reads into contigs. Contigs were aligned with BLAST to IMGT TRBV, TRBD and TRBJ reference genes, and CDR3 was defined per IMGT. Clonotypes above 0.1% frequency were classified as highly expanded clones. Shannon entropy served as the measure of repertoire diversity, while the Gini coefficient captured V-J evenness. Public clonotypes were defined as clonotypes shared by more than one individual. TCRdb redid the processing of the public reads, applying fastp at Q25 and MiXCR, and retained in-frame beta chains. Records with the same CDR3 protein are collapsed into one entry carrying the most frequent genes and DNA. These V and J calls are TCRdb output, not the study's own analysis. This sample holds some 470,000 distinct CDR3 sequences; around a fifth were observed only once. The ten largest clones represent roughly 6.9% of the sample.

This sequence originates from a female donor with Graves disease. This specimen consisted of peripheral blood mononuclear cells (PBMCs), obtained when the disease was refractory, from a patient treated with antithyroid drugs. The sequence is built from TRBV6-1 and TRBJ1-4, with TRBD1 identical over 9 junction bases. The base sequence is TGTGCCAGCAAAACACCGGGACAGGGAGGTCAAAAACTGTTTTTT. Its product reads: CASKTPGQGGQKLFF.